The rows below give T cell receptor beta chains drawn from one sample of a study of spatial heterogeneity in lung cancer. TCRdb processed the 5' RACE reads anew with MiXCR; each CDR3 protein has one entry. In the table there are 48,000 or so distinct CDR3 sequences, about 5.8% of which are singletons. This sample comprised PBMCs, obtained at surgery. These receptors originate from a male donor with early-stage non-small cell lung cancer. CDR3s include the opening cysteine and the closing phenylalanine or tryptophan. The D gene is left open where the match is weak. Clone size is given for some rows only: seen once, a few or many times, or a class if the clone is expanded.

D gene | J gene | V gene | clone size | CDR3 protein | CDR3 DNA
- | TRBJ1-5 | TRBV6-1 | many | CASSTSMSNQPQHF | TGTGCCAGCAGCACCTCTATGAGCAATCAGCCCCAGCATTTT
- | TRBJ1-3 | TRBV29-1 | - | CSVEVLSGNTIYF | TGCAGCGTTGAGGTCCTCTCTGGAAACACCATATATTTT
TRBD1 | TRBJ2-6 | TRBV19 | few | CASTRTGANSGANVLTF | TGTGCCAGTACCCGGACAGGAGCGAACTCTGGGGCCAACGTCCTGACTTTC
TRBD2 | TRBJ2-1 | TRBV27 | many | CASSFSYSLAGEDEQFF | TGTGCCAGCAGTTTTTCTTATTCTCTAGCGGGAGAGGATGAGCAGTTCTTC
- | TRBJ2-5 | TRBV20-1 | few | CSASRIEGETQYF | TGCAGTGCCTCTCGGATAGAGGGGGAGACCCAGTACTTC
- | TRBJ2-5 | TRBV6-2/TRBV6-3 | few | CASTHVGGGLQETQYF | TGTGCCAGCACCCACGTCGGGGGCGGTTTGCAAGAGACCCAGTACTTC
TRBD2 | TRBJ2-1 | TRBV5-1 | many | CASSLAGSSGLDEQFF | TGCGCCAGCAGCTTGGCCGGTTCTAGCGGGCTCGATGAGCAGTTCTTC
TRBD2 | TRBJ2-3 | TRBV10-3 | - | CAISLAGGSTDTQYF | TGTGCCATCAGTTTAGCGGGAGGGAGCACAGATACGCAGTATTTT
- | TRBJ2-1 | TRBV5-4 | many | CASSSDTRDEQFF | TGTGCCAGCAGCTCTGACACGAGGGATGAGCAGTTCTTC
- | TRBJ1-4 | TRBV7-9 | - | CASSPGRGLNEKLFF | TGTGCCAGCAGCCCTGGGCGCGGGTTAAATGAAAAACTGTTTTTT
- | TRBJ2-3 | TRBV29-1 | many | CSVEEGTATDTQYF | TGCAGCGTTGAGGAGGGAACCGCCACAGATACGCAGTATTTT
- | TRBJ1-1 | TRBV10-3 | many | CAISESTLDTEAFF | TGTGCCATCAGTGAAAGTACATTGGACACTGAAGCTTTCTTT
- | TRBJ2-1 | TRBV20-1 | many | CSATPVDRYNEQFF | TGCAGTGCTACCCCAGTGGACAGATACAATGAGCAGTTCTTC
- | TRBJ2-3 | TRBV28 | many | CASSFGRRSTDTQYF | TGTGCCAGCAGTTTCGGGCGGCGAAGCACAGATACGCAGTATTTT
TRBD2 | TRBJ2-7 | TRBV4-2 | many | CASSQGSGGNEQYF | TGTGCCAGCAGCCAAGGATCGGGGGGAAACGAGCAGTACTTC
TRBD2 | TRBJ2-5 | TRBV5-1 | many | CASGASGRETQYF | TGCGCCAGCGGAGCTAGCGGGAGAGAGACCCAGTACTTC
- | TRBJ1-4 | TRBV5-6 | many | CASSLGQAEKLFF | TGTGCCAGCAGCTTGGGACAGGCAGAAAAACTGTTTTTT
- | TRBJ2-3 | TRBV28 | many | CASSFLLGGTDTQYF | TGTGCCAGCAGTTTCCTTCTAGGGGGCACAGATACGCAGTATTTT
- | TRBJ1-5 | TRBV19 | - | CAGSRSNQPQHF | TGTGCCGGTAGTCGGAGCAATCAGCCCCAGCATTTT
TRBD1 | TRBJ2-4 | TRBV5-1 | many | CASSLETGVGNIQYF | TGCGCCAGCAGCTTGGAAACAGGGGTCGGAAACATTCAGTACTTC
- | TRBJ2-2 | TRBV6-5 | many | CASSYATGSGRLFF | TGTGCCAGCAGTTACGCTACAGGGTCGGGAAGGCTGTTTTTT
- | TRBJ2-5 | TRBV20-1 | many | CSARVSTGQETQYF | TGCAGTGCTAGAGTTTCGACAGGACAAGAGACCCAGTACTTC
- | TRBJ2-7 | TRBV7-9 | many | CASSLALRPEQYF | TGTGCCAGCAGCTTAGCCCTCCGTCCGGAGCAGTACTTC
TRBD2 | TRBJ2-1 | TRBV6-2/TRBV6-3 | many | CASSYSRVAGFNEQFF | TGTGCCAGCAGTTACTCGAGGGTAGCGGGGTTCAATGAGCAGTTCTTC
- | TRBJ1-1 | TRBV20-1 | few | CSARESGRGTEAFF | TGCAGTGCTAGAGAGTCGGGACGGGGGACTGAAGCTTTCTTT
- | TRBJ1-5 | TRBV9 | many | CASSPGTDNQPQHF | TGTGCCAGCAGCCCCGGGACTGATAATCAGCCCCAGCATTTT
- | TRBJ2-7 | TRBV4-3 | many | CASSTNRVEAYEQYF | TGCGCCAGCAGTACTAACAGGGTAGAGGCCTACGAGCAGTACTTC
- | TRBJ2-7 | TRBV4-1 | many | CASSDPPWRGSNEQYF | TGCGCCAGCAGCGATCCTCCGTGGAGGGGTTCCAACGAGCAGTACTTC
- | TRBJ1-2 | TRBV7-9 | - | CASSLARRDGYTF | TGTGCCAGCAGCTTAGCGCGAAGAGATGGCTACACCTTC
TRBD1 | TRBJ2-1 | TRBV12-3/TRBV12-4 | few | CASSWGQPYNEQFF | TGTGCCAGCAGTTGGGGACAGCCCTACAATGAGCAGTTCTTC
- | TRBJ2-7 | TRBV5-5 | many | CASSLSGNSYEQYF | TGTGCCAGCAGCTTGTCAGGGAACTCCTACGAGCAGTACTTC
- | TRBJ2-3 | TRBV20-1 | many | CSAARPGTASTDTQYF | TGCAGTGCGGCAAGGCCCGGGACGGCGAGCACAGATACGCAGTATTTT
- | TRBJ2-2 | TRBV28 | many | CASSTLAWDVGELFF | TGTGCCAGCAGTACTTTGGCCTGGGATGTCGGGGAGCTGTTTTTT
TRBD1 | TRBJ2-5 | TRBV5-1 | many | CASSLEYGPQGTVQETQYF | TGCGCCAGCAGCTTGGAATACGGTCCACAGGGGACCGTCCAAGAGACCCAGTACTTC
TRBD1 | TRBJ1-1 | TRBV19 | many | CASSTQGRGQAFF | TGTGCCAGTAGTACCCAGGGCAGGGGGCAAGCTTTCTTT
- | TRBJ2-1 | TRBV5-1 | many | CASSLVRTNNEQFF | TGCGCCAGCAGCTTGGTACGGACTAACAATGAGCAGTTCTTC
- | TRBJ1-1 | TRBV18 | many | CASFTQGGADTEAFF | TGTGCCAGCTTCACCCAGGGAGGGGCTGACACTGAAGCTTTCTTT
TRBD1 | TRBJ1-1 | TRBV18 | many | CASSPPQGQGVTEAFF | TGTGCCAGCTCACCACCGCAGGGACAGGGTGTAACTGAAGCTTTCTTT
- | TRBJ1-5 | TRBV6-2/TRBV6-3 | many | CASRPRVSNQPQHF | TGTGCCAGCAGGCCCAGGGTTAGCAATCAGCCCCAGCATTTT
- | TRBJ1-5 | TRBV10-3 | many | CAISPSSSVGNQPQHF | TGTGCCATCAGTCCGAGCAGCTCGGTGGGCAATCAGCCCCAGCATTTT
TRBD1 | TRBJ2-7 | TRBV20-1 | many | CSALRTGTYEQYF | TGCAGTGCCCTACGGACAGGGACCTACGAGCAGTACTTC
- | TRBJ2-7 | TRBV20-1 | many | CSVVSGYEQYF | TGCAGTGTAGTTAGCGGCTACGAGCAGTACTTC
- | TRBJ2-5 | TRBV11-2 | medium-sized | CASSLQGRGETQYF | TGTGCCAGCAGCTTGCAGGGGAGAGGGGAGACCCAGTACTTC
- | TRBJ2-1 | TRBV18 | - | CASSPYRETGDEQFF | TGTGCCAGCTCACCATACAGGGAGACCGGCGATGAGCAGTTCTTC
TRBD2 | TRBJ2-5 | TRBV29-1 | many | CSVGGGQETQYF | TGCAGCGTTGGGGGGGGGCAAGAGACCCAGTACTTC
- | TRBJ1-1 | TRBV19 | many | CASSIVGSLNTEAFF | TGTGCCAGTAGTATAGTCGGCAGTTTGAACACTGAAGCTTTCTTT
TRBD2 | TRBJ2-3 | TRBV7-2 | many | CASSPLAGSSTDTQYF | TGTGCCAGCAGCCCCTTAGCGGGTTCTAGCACAGATACGCAGTATTTT
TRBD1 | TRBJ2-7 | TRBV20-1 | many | CSARDRRTGIEQYF | TGCAGTGCTAGAGATCGTCGGACAGGGATCGAGCAGTACTTC
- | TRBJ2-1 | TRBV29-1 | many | CSLSGSSYNEQFF | TGCAGCCTTAGCGGAAGCTCCTACAATGAGCAGTTCTTC
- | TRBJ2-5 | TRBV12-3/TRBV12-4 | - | CASTPTGGETQYF | TGTGCCAGCACCCCGACAGGAGGAGAGACCCAGTACTTC
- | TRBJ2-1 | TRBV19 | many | CASTPDSFNEQFF | TGTGCCAGTACCCCGGACTCTTTCAATGAGCAGTTCTTC
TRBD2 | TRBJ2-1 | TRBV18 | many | CASSLLAGVRGNEQFF | TGTGCCAGCTCACTCTTAGCGGGAGTAAGGGGGAATGAGCAGTTCTTC
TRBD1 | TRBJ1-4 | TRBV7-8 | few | CASSIRTGPNEKLFF | TGTGCCAGCAGCATACGGACAGGTCCAAATGAAAAACTGTTTTTT
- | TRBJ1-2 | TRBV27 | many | CASSGNHYGYTF | TGTGCCAGCAGTGGTAACCACTATGGCTACACCTTC
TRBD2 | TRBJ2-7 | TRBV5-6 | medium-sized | CASFRRLGTSGTYEQYF | TGTGCCAGCTTCAGACGATTGGGGACTAGCGGCACCTACGAGCAGTACTTC
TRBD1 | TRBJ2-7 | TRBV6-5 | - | CASSYSGTGRYEQYF | TGTGCCAGCAGTTACTCCGGGACAGGCCGCTACGAGCAGTACTTC
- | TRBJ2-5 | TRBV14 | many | CASSQGFRQETQYF | TGTGCCAGCAGCCAAGGCTTCAGACAAGAGACCCAGTACTTC